This T cell receptor beta chain stems from a study of T cell responses to AZD1222 COVID-19 vaccine. General study findings and limits: Only 5 or 6 individuals given AZD1222 were seropositive at baseline.

The CDR3 loop spans 13 amino acids. Germline CDR1 and CDR2: MDHEN and SYDVKM. Between the trimmed V and J ends, which lost 4 bases and 5 bases, there was a span of 11 bases. About this clone itself: The antigen remains unidentified.

Method: immunoSEQ multiplex PCR; TCRdb's copy keeps in-frame clones and lacks some. The data contain about 88,000 clones, 92% of them singletons. The source material was peripheral blood, sampled on day 0 of AZD1222 vaccination. The sequence was obtained from an adult in good health. This rearrangement joins TRBV28 to TRBJ1-1; D not resolved. CDR3 sequence: CASSSPGGTEAFF. CDR3 coding DNA: TGTGCCAGCAGTTCCCCAGGAGGGACTGAAGCTTTCTTT.